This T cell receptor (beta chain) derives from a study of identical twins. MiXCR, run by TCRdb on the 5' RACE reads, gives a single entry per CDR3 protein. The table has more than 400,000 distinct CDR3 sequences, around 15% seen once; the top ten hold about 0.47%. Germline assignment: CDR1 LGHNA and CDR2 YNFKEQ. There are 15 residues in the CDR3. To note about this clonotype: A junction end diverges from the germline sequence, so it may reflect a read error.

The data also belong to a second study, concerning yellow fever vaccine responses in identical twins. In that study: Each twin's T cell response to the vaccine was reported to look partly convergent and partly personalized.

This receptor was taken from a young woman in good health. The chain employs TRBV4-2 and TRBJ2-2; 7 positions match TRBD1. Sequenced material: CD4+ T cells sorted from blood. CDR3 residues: CASSLLTGDTGKLFF. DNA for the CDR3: TGTGCCAGCAGCCTGTTAACAGGGGACACCGGGAAGCTGTTTTTT.